This entry describes one TCR beta chain. Its antigen is still unknown. Germline CDR1 SQVTM, CDR2 ANQGSEA. The V end lost 7 bases, the J end lost 3 bases, and 12 bases lay between the germline ends. There are 12 residues in the CDR3. PBMCs provided sorted CD4+ and CD8+ T cells. This sample was included in a study of CD8+ T cells in alopecia areata. General study findings and limits: Although TCR sharing was seen in mice, sharing across patients was less clear, possibly for HLA-related reasons. Sequences from scalp samples also cover resident alphabeta T cells of normal skin. Across lesional scalp, and particularly alopecia totalis/universalis, clonality surpassed that of normal scalp.

cDNA reverse transcribed from extracted RNA served as the sequencing template. The table came from immunoSEQ multiplex PCR; TCRdb's copy has only in-frame clones and leaves some out. The data show over 150,000 clones, roughly three fifths seen once. The TCR sequence derives from a human donor in good health. This sequence joins TRBV29-1 and TRBJ1-2; no reliable D call. The sample comprised CD8+ T cells sorted from blood. DNA for the CDR3: TGCAGCGCCTGGACCGATTACTATGGCTACACCTTC. It translates to CSAWTDYYGYTF.